A selection of T cell receptor beta chains follows, all from one sample in a study of T cell responses to AZD1222 COVID-19 vaccine. Generated by immunoSEQ multiplex PCR, the TCRdb table keeps only in-frame clones and is missing some. The sample lists 26,000 or so clones, 92% occurring once. This specimen consisted of peripheral blood, obtained 28 days after the second AZD1222 dose. These receptors were obtained from an adult who received the AZD1222 COVID-19 vaccine. CDR3s include the opening cysteine and the closing phenylalanine or tryptophan. Each record gives: D gene, V gene, J gene, clone size, CDR3 protein, CDR3 DNA. A D gene is named only where the DNA matches it firmly. Rows may omit the clone size; those that give it use once, few, many or a size class.

>-|TRBV7-2|TRBJ1-5|-
CASSPGGASNQPQHF
TGTGCCAGCAGCCCTGGGGGGGCCAGCAATCAGCCCCAGCATTTT
>TRBD1|TRBV19|TRBJ2-5|-
CASSPRQGRETQYF
TGTGCCAGTAGTCCCAGACAGGGTCGAGAGACCCAGTACTTC
>-|TRBV28|TRBJ2-3|-
CASSPFGTGEADTQYF
TGTGCCAGCAGTCCTTTTGGGACGGGAGAGGCAGATACGCAGTATTTT
>-|TRBV11-3|TRBJ1-2|-
CASSLDRKGYTF
TGTGCCAGCAGCTTAGATCGGAAGGGCTACACCTTC
>TRBD2|TRBV7-2|TRBJ2-3|-
CASSLRARLAGTDTQYF
TGTGCCAGCAGCTTAAGAGCCCGACTAGCGGGCACAGATACGCAGTATTTT
>-|TRBV2|TRBJ2-7|-
CASSSPVSYEQYF
TGTGCCAGCAGCAGCCCCGTCTCCTACGAGCAGTACTTC
>-|TRBV9|TRBJ1-6|-
CASSVGGSGSSYNSPLHF
TGTGCCAGCAGCGTAGGGGGGTCGGGGAGCTCCTATAATTCACCCCTCCACTTT
>-|TRBV7-9|TRBJ1-5|-
CASSLGFEDPPQHF
TGTGCCAGCAGCTTAGGATTCGAGGACCCGCCCCAGCATTTT
>-|TRBV7-3|TRBJ2-2|-
CASSLRSGALSGNGELFF
TGTGCCAGCAGCTTAAGGTCAGGGGCCCTATCTGGAAACGGGGAGCTGTTTTTT
>-|TRBV12-3/TRBV12-4|TRBJ1-1|-
CASSFNGNTEAFF
TGTGCCAGCAGTTTCAATGGGAACACTGAAGCTTTCTTT
>TRBD1|TRBV19|TRBJ2-7|-
CASSIGGQGTYEQYF
TGTGCCAGTAGTATAGGGGGACAGGGGACGTACGAGCAGTACTTC
>TRBD1|TRBV10-3|TRBJ1-6|-
CAINPGTGDNSPLHF
TGTGCCATCAACCCCGGGACAGGGGATAATTCACCCCTCCACTTT
>-|TRBV20-1|TRBJ1-2|-
CSARWPHGYTF
TGCAGTGCTAGGTGGCCCCATGGCTACACCTTC
>-|TRBV19|TRBJ1-5|-
CASSWGLSQPQHF
TGTGCCAGTAGTTGGGGGTTGAGTCAGCCCCAGCATTTT
>TRBD2|TRBV28|TRBJ2-5|-
CASSWGLAGGSVGQETQYF
TGTGCCAGCAGTTGGGGACTAGCGGGAGGGAGTGTAGGACAAGAGACCCAGTACTTC
>-|TRBV5-1|TRBJ2-1|-
CASSLAVGYNEQFF
TGCGCCAGCAGCTTGGCGGTGGGCTACAATGAGCAGTTCTTC
>-|TRBV28|TRBJ1-1|-
CASQARGRTEAFF
TGTGCCAGCCAAGCCCGGGGGCGGACTGAAGCTTTCTTT
>TRBD1|TRBV28|TRBJ1-5|once
CASSPSGQGVVQPQHF
TGTGCCAGCAGCCCGTCGGGACAGGGAGTGGTTCAGCCCCAGCATTTT
>-|TRBV5-1|TRBJ1-5|-
CASSLEGNPNQPQHF
TGCGCCAGCAGCTTGGAAGGGAACCCCAATCAGCCCCAGCATTTT
>-|TRBV27|TRBJ2-1|-
CASEGAGTHGREQFF
TGTGCCAGCGAGGGGGCCGGGACTCACGGTCGTGAGCAGTTCTTC
>-|TRBV28|TRBJ1-2|-
CASSLPESYGYTF
TGTGCCAGCAGTTTACCCGAGAGCTATGGCTACACCTTC
>TRBD1|TRBV9|TRBJ1-2|-
CASSPGGIGYGYTF
TGTGCCAGCAGCCCAGGGGGCATTGGCTATGGCTACACCTTC